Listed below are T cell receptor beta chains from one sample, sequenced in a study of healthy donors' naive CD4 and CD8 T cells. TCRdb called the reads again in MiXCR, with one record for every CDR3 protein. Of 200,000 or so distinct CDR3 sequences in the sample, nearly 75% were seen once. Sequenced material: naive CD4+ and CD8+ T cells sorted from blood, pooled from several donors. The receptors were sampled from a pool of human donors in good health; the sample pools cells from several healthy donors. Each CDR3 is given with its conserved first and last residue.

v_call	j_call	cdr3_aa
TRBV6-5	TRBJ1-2	CASGSPRAGGYTF
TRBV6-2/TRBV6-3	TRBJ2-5	CASSSAGVRGETQYF
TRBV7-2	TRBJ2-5	CASRFRTVEETQYF
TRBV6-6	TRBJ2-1	CASSYSGWDTSSYNEQFF
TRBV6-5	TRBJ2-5	CASRDPGTQETQYF
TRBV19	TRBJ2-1	CASSIAGLMEQFF
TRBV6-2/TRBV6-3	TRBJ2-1	CASSYSWGSSYNEQFF
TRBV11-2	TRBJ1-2	CASSLFPTELLNYDYTF
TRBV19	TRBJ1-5	CASSMSRAPSRSQHF
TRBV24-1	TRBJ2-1	CATTDAGDHEQFF
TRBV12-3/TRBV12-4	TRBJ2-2	CASSLGPSGELFF
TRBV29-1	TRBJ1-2	CSATGGARLNYGYTF
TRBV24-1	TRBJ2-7	CATSAGTGYEQYF
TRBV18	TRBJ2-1	CASSPSRTYNEQFF